The 23 T cell receptor beta chains below were found in one sample sequenced in a study of cytomegalovirus exposure and HLA in healthy donors. The primer mix had 60 Vbeta and 13 Jbeta primers. TCRdb's copy holds only in-frame clones and misses some; the assay was immunoSEQ multiplex PCR. The sample records under 200,000 clones, more than 60% being singletons. The sequencing input was PBMCs. These receptors were collected from a woman in her twenties or thirties in good health and CMV-seronegative.

This chain uses TRBV5-1 with TRBJ2-5; 9 bases match TRBD1. The J call may be in error: the DNA end matches TRBJ2-7 better. The CDR3 has 15 residues. In germline, CDR1 is SGHRS, CDR2 YFSETQ. This CDR3 is CASSLWTGEGYEQYF. As DNA, the CDR3 is TGCGCCAGCAGCTTATGGACAGGGGAGGGCTACGAGCAGTACTTC.

This sequence joins TRBV19 and TRBJ1-6; D gene unclear. Germline V CDR1 and CDR2: LNHDA, SQIVND (reference sequence). V gave up 6 bases and J gave up 0 bases, with 9 bases separating them. The CDR3 contains 15 residues. CDR3 residues: CASSRAGSYNSPLHF. The CDR3 DNA follows: TGTGCCAGTAGCCGAGCCGGCTCCTATAATTCACCCCTCCACTTT.

This clone appeared a few times. J is TRBJ1-1 and V is TRBV6-1; 9 nucleotides line up with TRBD1. CDR1 and CDR2 from the germline V gene are MNHNS and SASEGT. V was clipped by 3 bases and J by 3 bases; unmatched bases: 2. CDR3 size: 14 residues. The CDR3 loop is CASSETGGDTEAFF. The CDR3 DNA is TGTGCCAGCAGTGAGACAGGGGGTGACACTGAAGCTTTCTTT.

This rearrangement joins TRBV5-6 to TRBJ1-3, with a weak D call TRBD1 (5 bases). Between the trimmed V and J ends, which lost 0 bases and 5 bases, there was a span of 9 bases. In germline, CDR1 is SGHDT, CDR2 YYEEEE. The CDR3 contains 14 residues. The CDR3 bases are TGTGCCAGCAGCTTGGGGGGCCAGAGAAACACCATATATTTT. Encoded protein: CASSLGGQRNTIYF.

This chain connects TRBV7-9 to TRBJ1-4; 7 positions match TRBD1. Germline trimming cut 5 bases from V and 3 bases from J; bases unmatched to any gene: 6. CDR3 length: 15 residues. Germline CDR1 SEHNR, CDR2 FQNEAQ (reference sequence). CDR3 region: CASSQGTASNEKLFF. CDR3 in DNA: TGTGCCAGCAGCCAGGGGACAGCTTCTAATGAAAAACTGTTTTTT. Full variable domain (missing parts from reference TRBV7-9 and TRBJ1-4): DTGVSQNPRHKITKRGQNVTFRCDPISEHNRLYWYRQTLGQGPEFLTYFQNEAQLEKSRLLSDRFSAERPKGSFSTLEIQRTEQGDSAMYLCASSQGTASNEKLFFGSGTQLSVL.

As concerns this clone: At one boundary the junction diverges from the germline segment, which might be a read error. The chain employs TRBV2 and TRBJ2-2; TRBD1 matches at 8 bases. In germline, CDR1 is SNHLY, CDR2 FYNNEI. The CDR3 has 15 amino acids. The CDR3 region is CASSVDRERTGELLF. CDR3 DNA: TGTGCCAGCAGTGTGGACAGGGAAAGGACCGGGGAGCTGCTTTTT.

The genes are TRBV10-3 and TRBJ1-6; TRBD1 might be the D (6 bases). CDR3 length equals 13 residues. V lost 8 bases to trimming and J lost 5 bases, with 10 bases between them. The germline V gene encodes CDR1 ENHRY and CDR2 SYGVKD. The CDR3 loop reads CAIGQLDNSPLHF. The CDR3 region has the DNA TGTGCCATCGGACAGCTCGATAATTCACCCCTCCACTTT.

The chain uses TRBV28 and TRBJ1-4; D possibly corresponds to TRBD1 (6 bases). This CDR3 contains 16 residues. Germline CDR1 is MDHEN and CDR2 is SYDVKM. Between the trimmed V and J ends, which lost 5 bases and 11 bases, there was a span of 24 bases. The CDR3 sequence is CASSPGTREGWAKLFF. The CDR3, as DNA: TGTGCCAGCAGTCCGGGGACACGGGAAGGATGGGCTAAACTGTTTTTT.

The rearrangement joins TRBV5-5 to TRBJ2-2; 8 bases align to TRBD1. Germline lookup yields CDR1 SGHKS and CDR2 YYEKEE (reference sequence). J lost 0 bases, V lost 7 bases, and 5 bases had no gene match. This CDR3 has 15 residues. This CDR3 is CASVRGRTNTGELFF. For the CDR3, the DNA is TGTGCCAGCGTCAGGGGGCGGACGAACACCGGGGAGCTGTTTTTT.

This clone has more than one count but fewer than ten. This chain joins TRBV9 and TRBJ2-3; 7 nucleotides line up with TRBD2. This CDR3 has 16 residues. CDR1 SGDLS and CDR2 YYNGEE come from the germline V gene. The junction had 9 bases not matched to a gene; V was cut back by 0 bases and J by 5 bases. The CDR3 DNA follows: TGTGCCAGCAGCGTAGGGAGCCTAGCGGCAAGAGATACGCAGTATTTT. This gives the protein CASSVGSLAARDTQYF.

DNA for the CDR3: TGTGCCAGCAGTTTGGCGGCCACAGATACGCAGTATTTT. This sequence encodes CASSLAATDTQYF. V is TRBV27 and J is TRBJ2-3; D is undetermined. Germline loops: CDR1 MNHEY, CDR2 SMNVEV (reference sequence). There are 13 residues in the CDR3. V gave up 3 bases and J gave up 2 bases, with 6 bases separating them.

J is TRBJ2-7 and V is TRBV5-4; 9 bases line up with TRBD1. The germline V gene encodes CDR1 SGHNT and CDR2 YYREEE (reference sequence). V lost 4 bases, J lost 4 bases, and 3 bases stayed unmatched. The CDR3 contains 13 residues. CDR3 sequence (DNA): TGTGCCAGCAGCAGGACAGGGGCTTACGAGCAGTACTTC. This sequence encodes CASSRTGAYEQYF.

The chain joins TRBV6-5 to TRBJ2-5; D might be TRBD2 (6 bases). The DNA end lines up better with TRBJ2-7; the J call may be wrong. The CDR3 has 13 residues. Germline V gene data show CDR1 as MNHEY and CDR2 as SVGAGI. CDR3 sequence: CASKPGLGGEQYF. The CDR3 DNA reads as TGTGCCAGCAAACCGGGACTGGGAGGCGAGCAGTACTTC.

This chain joins TRBV6-5 and TRBJ2-1; 8 bases fit TRBD1. Germline V lookup: CDR1 MNHEY, CDR2 SVGAGI. V was pared by 6 bases and J by 9 bases, with 13 bases of the junction left unmatched. CDR3 length equals 15 residues. CDR3 residues: CASSRRDRIWSEQFF. Here the CDR3 DNA reads TGTGCCAGCAGCCGCCGGGACAGGATTTGGAGTGAGCAGTTCTTC.

Concerning this clone: Sequence at one end of the junction differs from germline and may be a read error. The CDR3 coding sequence is TGTGCCATCAGTGACCCCGCGGGGGAAGTGGGCACAGACACGCAGTATTTT. Translated: CAISDPAGEVGTDTQYF. The chain is built from TRBV10-3 and TRBJ2-3, with 7 bases that match TRBD2. Germline V lookup: CDR1 ENHRY, CDR2 SYGVKD. The CDR3 spans 17 residues.

V gene TRBV11-1 combines with J gene TRBJ2-7; D uncertain. V lost 3 bases to trimming and J lost 5 bases, with 11 bases between them. The CDR3 has 13 residues. Per germline, CDR1 SGHAT and CDR2 FQDESV (reference sequence). The chain's CDR3 is CASSFPGSDEQYF. CDR3 nucleotide sequence: TGTGCCAGCAGCTTCCCAGGATCTGACGAGCAGTACTTC. Full variable domain (rest looked up from reference TRBV11-1 and TRBJ2-7): EAEVAQSPRYKITEKSQAVAFWCDPISGHATLYWYRQILGQGPELLVQFQDESVVDDSQLPKDRFSAERLKGVDSTLKIQPAELGDSAMYLCASSFPGSDEQYFGPGTRLTVT.

The chain links TRBV5-4 to TRBJ2-3; weak D call: TRBD2 (7 bases). Trimming stripped 2 bases from V and 0 bases from J, with 10 bases between. CDR1 is SGHNT and CDR2 is YYREEE in the germline V gene (reference sequence). This CDR3 comprises 15 residues. The CDR3 reads CASSFKGGSTDTQYF. The CDR3 nucleotides are TGTGCCAGCAGCTTCAAGGGGGGGAGCACAGATACGCAGTATTTT.

This chain connects TRBV5-1 to TRBJ2-2; 8 bases fit TRBD1. Germline CDR1 reads SGHRS; CDR2 reads YFSETQ. This CDR3 contains 14 residues. Trimming cost V 5 bases and J 4 bases; bases outside gene matches: 4. The CDR3 DNA sequence: TGCGCCAGCAGTTTCGACAGGGGCACCGGGGAGCTGTTTTTT. Amino acid sequence: CASSFDRGTGELFF.

The count of this clone is one. The chain links TRBV5-5 to TRBJ2-1, with TRBD1 matching 9 bases. The CDR3 has 15 amino acids. Germline V gene lookup returns CDR1 SGHKS and CDR2 YYEKEE (reference sequence). V was pared by 3 bases and J by 3 bases, with 4 bases of the junction left unmatched. The CDR3 loop is CASSSGQGNYNEQFF. The CDR3 coding sequence is TGTGCCAGCAGCTCCGGACAGGGGAACTACAATGAGCAGTTCTTC. The complete variable domain, with remaining parts taken from reference TRBV5-5 and TRBJ2-1, reads DAGVTQSPTHLIKTRGQQVTLRCSPISGHKSVSWYQQVLGQGPQFIFQYYEKEERGRGNFPDRFSARQFPNYSSELNVNALLLGDSALYLCASSSGQGNYNEQFFGPGTRLTVL.

The V call is TRBV2, the J call TRBJ2-7; 7 nucleotides align to TRBD2. The junction had 15 bases not matched to a gene; V was cut back by 5 bases and J by 8 bases. This CDR3 is 15 amino acids long. The V gene's germline CDR1 is SNHLY and CDR2 FYNNEI. The CDR3 DNA sequence: TGTGCCAGCAGTAACCGACCCACCCCCGGGGGGAAGCAGTACTTC. It encodes CASSNRPTPGGKQYF.

The V gene is TRBV7-9, the J gene TRBJ2-7, with D perhaps TRBD1 (6 bases). Trimming removed 5 bases at V and 2 bases at J, with 10 bases between. CDR1 SEHNR and CDR2 FQNEAQ come from the germline V gene (reference sequence). CDR3 length: 13 amino acids. The CDR3 nucleotides read TGTGCCAGCAGCATCCGGACAGCCTACGAGCAGTACTTC. Its translation: CASSIRTAYEQYF. Together with reference TRBV7-9 and TRBJ2-7, the CDR3 gives the full variable domain: DTGVSQNPRHKITKRGQNVTFRCDPISEHNRLYWYRQTLGQGPEFLTYFQNEAQLEKSRLLSDRFSAERPKGSFSTLEIQRTEQGDSAMYLCASSIRTAYEQYFGPGTRLTVT.

The J gene is TRBJ1-1, the V gene TRBV5-4; perhaps TRBD1 as D (6 bases). V was trimmed by 3 bases and J by 2 bases, leaving 11 bases between them. Germline CDR1 is SGHNT and CDR2 is YYREEE (reference sequence). The CDR3 is 14 amino acids. The CDR3 is CASSYLQGNTEAFF. CDR3 DNA sequence: TGTGCCAGCAGCTACCTACAGGGAAACACTGAAGCTTTCTTT.

The chain is built from TRBV6-5 and TRBJ1-5; D unresolved. This CDR3 comprises 14 residues. Trimming shortened V by 2 bases and J by 0 bases, and 5 bases separated the two germline ends. Looked up from germline, CDR1 is MNHEY and CDR2 is SVGAGI. The chain's CDR3 is CASSYANSNQPQHF. In nucleotides, the CDR3 is TGTGCCAGCAGTTACGCTAATAGCAATCAGCCCCAGCATTTT.